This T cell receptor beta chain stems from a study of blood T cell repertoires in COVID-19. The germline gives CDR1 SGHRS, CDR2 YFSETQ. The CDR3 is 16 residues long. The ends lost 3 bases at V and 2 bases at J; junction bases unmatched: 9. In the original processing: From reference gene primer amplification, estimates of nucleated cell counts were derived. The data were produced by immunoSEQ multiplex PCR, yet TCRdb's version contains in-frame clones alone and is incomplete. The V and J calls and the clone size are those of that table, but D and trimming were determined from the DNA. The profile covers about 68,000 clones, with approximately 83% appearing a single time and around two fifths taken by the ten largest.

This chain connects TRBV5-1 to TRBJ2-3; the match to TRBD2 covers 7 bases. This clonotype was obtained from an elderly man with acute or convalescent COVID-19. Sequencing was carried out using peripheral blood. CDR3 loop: CASSYLGSGITDTQYF. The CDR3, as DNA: TGCGCCAGCAGCTACCTCGGCAGCGGGATCACAGATACGCAGTATTTT.